What follows are 27 T cell receptor beta chains derived from one specimen sequenced in a study of blood T cell repertoires in COVID-19. Data came from immunoSEQ multiplex PCR; TCRdb stores just in-frame clones and leaves some out. The table lists under 550,000 clones, about 87% of them singletons. The specimen was peripheral blood. These receptors originate from a man aged 18 to 29 with COVID-19, enrolled during active disease.

The rearrangement joins TRBV2 to TRBJ2-7; no clear D gene. The ends were cut back, 4 bases at V and 0 bases at J, with 16 bases in the middle. In germline, CDR1 is SNHLY, CDR2 FYNNEI. The CDR3 covers 16 residues. The chain's CDR3 is CASSAITGSISYEQYF. The CDR3 DNA reads as TGTGCCAGCAGTGCTATCACTGGTAGTATCTCCTACGAGCAGTACTTC.

V and J are TRBV9 and TRBJ1-2; 7 positions match TRBD1. The CDR3 totals 14 residues. V shed 1 base and J 3 bases; nucleotides not matched to a gene: 3. Germline V lookup: CDR1 SGDLS, CDR2 YYNGEE. DNA of the CDR3: TGTGCCAGCAGCGTAAATCAGGGGGACTATGGCTACACCTTC. Amino acids: CASSVNQGDYGYTF. Looking up the rest from reference TRBV9 and TRBJ1-2 gives the full variable domain: DSGVTQTPKHLITATGQRVTLRCSPRSGDLSVYWYQQSLDQGLQFLIQYYNGEERAKGNILERFSAQQFPDLHSELNLSSLELGDSALYFCASSVNQGDYGYTFGSGTRLTVV.

J is TRBJ2-2 and V is TRBV6-1, with TRBD1 as a possible D gene (5 bases). The germline CDR1 and CDR2 sequences are MNHNS and SASEGT. The CDR3 loop spans 15 amino acids. Trimming stripped 3 bases from V and 1 base from J, with 9 bases between. CDR3: CASSDQGWNTGELFF. For the CDR3, the DNA is TGTGCCAGCAGTGACCAGGGCTGGAACACCGGGGAGCTGTTTTTT.

This clone was recorded only once. The V gene is TRBV5-4, the J gene TRBJ2-1; D is unresolved. The CDR3 consists of 16 residues. The germline V gene encodes CDR1 SGHNT and CDR2 YYREEE (reference sequence). V was trimmed by 0 bases and J by 0 bases, leaving 10 bases between them. The CDR3 bases are TGTGCCAGCAGCTTGGCGACTGAGAGCTCCTACAATGAGCAGTTCTTC. Encoded protein: CASSLATESSYNEQFF.

This clone was recorded only once. The CDR3 region is CASSETAYSNQPQHF. CDR3 coding DNA: TGTGCCAGCAGTGAAACAGCATATAGCAATCAGCCCCAGCATTTT. The chain links TRBV2 to TRBJ1-5; unclear D gene. The CDR3 is made up of 15 amino acids. The germline gives CDR1 SNHLY, CDR2 FYNNEI. With 2 bases removed from V and 0 bases from J, the gap between germline ends came to 8 bases.

This clone was counted a single time. The chain has TRBV19 and TRBJ2-1; D not certain. This CDR3 is built from 15 residues. Deletions cut 2 bases from V and 0 bases from J, with 8 bases between. CDR1 and CDR2 (germline): LNHDA, SQIVND (reference sequence). CDR3 amino acids: CASSIISSSYNEQFF. In DNA, the CDR3 is TGTGCCAGTAGTATAATCTCGAGCTCCTACAATGAGCAGTTCTTC.

J is TRBJ2-5 and V is TRBV24-1; TRBD2 matches at 7 bases. Germline V lookup: CDR1 KGHDR, CDR2 SFDVKD. J was trimmed by 0 bases and V by 1 base; bases with no gene match: 4. CDR3 size: 16 residues. The CDR3 sequence: CATSDFGGGYQETQYF. The CDR3 bases are TGTGCCACCAGTGATTTTGGGGGGGGGTACCAAGAGACCCAGTACTTC.

The rearrangement joins TRBV3-1 (or the pseudogene TRBV3-2) to TRBJ2-5; 16 positions match TRBD2. From germline, CDR1 is LGHDT and CDR2 YNNKEL (reference sequence). CDR3 length: 18 residues. V was clipped by 2 bases and J by 6 bases; unmatched bases: 9. DNA for the CDR3: TGTGCCAGCAGCCAACCGGGACTAGCGGGGGGGCCCGGGAAGACCCAGTACTTC. This translates into CASSQPGLAGGPGKTQYF.

The V gene is TRBV27, the J gene TRBJ2-4; 7 bases map to TRBD1. The germline CDR1 and CDR2 sequences are MNHEY and SMNVEV (reference sequence). The CDR3 sequence is 19 residues long. V lost 5 bases and J lost 3; bases outside the gene matches: 19. CDR3 nucleotide sequence: TGTGCCAGCAGTCCACACCCCAATGACAGGGTGGATGGCAAAAACATTCAGTACTTC. This gives the protein CASSPHPNDRVDGKNIQYF.

The gene calls are TRBV4-1 and TRBJ1-2; no definite D call. The CDR3 runs to 15 residues. Trimming stripped 4 bases from V and 8 bases from J, with 20 bases between. Germline V lookup: CDR1 MGHRA, CDR2 YSYEKL. The CDR3 protein is CASSPEPGTVVGYTF. The CDR3 region has the DNA TGCGCCAGCAGCCCAGAACCGGGAACTGTGGTAGGCTACACCTTC.

The chain carries TRBV5-4 and TRBJ2-5; 11 bases map to TRBD1. Germline values: CDR1 SGHNT, CDR2 YYREEE (reference sequence). Trimming removed 4 bases from V and 4 bases from J; junction bases left unmatched: 6. The CDR3 is 15 amino acids. CDR3 protein: CASSLRTGGTETQYF. The CDR3 nucleotides are TGTGCCAGCAGCCTACGGACAGGGGGCACAGAGACCCAGTACTTC.

V usage is TRBV7-2 and J usage is TRBJ1-5; D is perhaps TRBD1 (6 bases). There are 15 residues in the CDR3. Per the germline V gene, CDR1 is SGHTA and CDR2 is FQGNSA. Trimming took off 5 bases at V and 0 bases at J, with 11 bases between the two ends. DNA for the CDR3: TGTGCCAGCAGCCTACAGGGCACTAGCAATCAGCCCCAGCATTTT. Protein sequence: CASSLQGTSNQPQHF.

This chain joins TRBV3-1 (or the pseudogene TRBV3-2) and TRBJ2-5, with 9 bases that match TRBD2. Germline trimming cut 1 base from V and 5 bases from J; bases unmatched to any gene: 11. Germline CDR1 is LGHDT and CDR2 is YNNKEL (reference sequence). CDR3 size: 17 residues. Here the CDR3 DNA reads TGTGCCAGCAGCCAAGCCCTGGGGGCGGGAGGGTTTGAGACCCAGTACTTC. Amino acid sequence: CASSQALGAGGFETQYF.

This chain joins TRBV12-2 and TRBJ2-1; the table gives TRBD1 as D, unverified against the DNA. TRBV12-2 is shown as a pseudogene. The CDR3 totals 14 residues. CDR3 sequence (DNA): TGTGCAAGTCGATCTCAACAGGGTTTTGATGAGCAGTTCTTC. This encodes CASRSQQGFDEQFF.

The chain has TRBV2 and TRBJ1-4, with TRBD1 matching 9 bases. In germline, CDR1 is SNHLY, CDR2 FYNNEI. The CDR3 length is 14 residues. V dropped 6 bases and J dropped 8; count of bases not matched to a gene: 7. The CDR3 spells CASRTDRGGEKLFF. The CDR3, as DNA: TGTGCCAGCAGGACGGACAGGGGTGGGGAAAAACTGTTTTTT.

The genes are TRBV19 and TRBJ2-2; 7 bases are a match to TRBD2. V was pared by 5 bases and J by 6 bases, with 9 bases of the junction left unmatched. This CDR3 comprises 15 residues. Germline CDR1 is LNHDA and CDR2 is SQIVND (reference sequence). The CDR3 nucleotides are TGTGCCAGTAGTGGGGGGAGCGGGATGGCCGGGGAGCTGTTTTTT. It specifies CASSGGSGMAGELFF. Combining the CDR3 with reference TRBV19 and TRBJ2-2 gives the whole variable domain DGGITQSPKYLFRKEGQNVTLSCEQNLNHDAMYWYRQDPGQGLRLIYYSQIVNDFQKGDIAEGYSVSREKKESFPLTVTSAQKNPTAFYLCASSGGSGMAGELFFGEGSRLTVL.

The chain links TRBV5-1 to TRBJ2-3, with D perhaps TRBD1 (6 bases). Germline V gene sequence: CDR1 SGHRS, CDR2 YFSETQ. This CDR3 spans 14 amino acids. Trimming removed 0 bases from V and 6 bases from J, with 11 bases in between. The CDR3 coding sequence is TGCGCCAGCAGCTTGGAGCCAGGGGCGGATACGCAGTATTTT. Protein product: CASSLEPGADTQYF.

J is TRBJ2-7 and V is TRBV13; 7 bases match TRBD1. CDR1 is PRHDT, CDR2 FYEKMQ, per germline (reference sequence). The junction had 1 base not matched to a gene; V was cut back by 4 bases and J by 1 base. This CDR3 region has 13 residues. CDR3 in DNA: TGTGCCAGCAGCTCGGGACAGTCCTACGAGCAGTACTTC. This translates into CASSSGQSYEQYF.

J is TRBJ1-3 and V is TRBV24-1; perhaps TRBD1 as D (6 bases). The CDR3 loop spans 15 amino acids. Germline V CDR1 and CDR2: KGHDR, SFDVKD. Trimming shortened V by 9 bases and J by 6 bases, and 20 bases separated the two germline ends. DNA of the CDR3: TGTGCCACCTCTCGCCGGGGCAGGGGAGAAAACACCATATATTTT. Translation gives CATSRRGRGENTIYF.

This clone was seen just once. The chain carries TRBV5-1 and TRBJ2-1; possible D gene TRBD2, 6 bases. Germline V lookup: CDR1 SGHRS, CDR2 YFSETQ. V shed 0 bases and J shed 4 bases, with 11 bases lying between them. The CDR3 covers 15 residues. CDR3 residues: CASSLASAGYNEQFF. In DNA, the CDR3 is TGCGCCAGCAGCTTGGCATCGGCGGGATACAATGAGCAGTTCTTC.

This chain links TRBV6-1 with TRBJ1-1; possible D gene TRBD1, 5 bases. From germline, CDR1 is MNHNS and CDR2 SASEGT. V dropped 3 bases and J dropped 5 bases, with 10 bases sitting between them. The CDR3 has 13 residues. For the CDR3, the DNA is TGTGCCAGCAGTGACAGGGAGGGAACTGAAGCTTTCTTT. It is translated as CASSDREGTEAFF.

The V gene is TRBV5-6, the J gene TRBJ2-4; a possible D gene is TRBD2 (7 bases). Trimming cost V 4 bases and J 1 base, with 21 bases left between them. The germline gives CDR1 SGHDT, CDR2 YYEEEE. This CDR3 has 18 amino acids. CDR3 amino acids: CASSRIGRGNLAKNIQYF. In nucleotides, the CDR3 is TGTGCCAGCAGCCGAATTGGGAGGGGGAATCTTGCCAAAAACATTCAGTACTTC.

The chain uses TRBV2 and TRBJ2-7, with a weak D call TRBD1 (5 bases). Germline assignment: CDR1 SNHLY and CDR2 FYNNEI. This CDR3 is 13 amino acids long. Between the trimmed V and J ends, which lost 7 bases and 5 bases, there was a span of 15 bases. The CDR3 coding sequence is TGTGCCAGCATCCTTCCCCTGGACAACGAGCAGTACTTC. It specifies CASILPLDNEQYF.

The rearrangement uses TRBV18 and TRBJ1-1; 7 bases are shared with TRBD1. CDR3 length: 15 amino acids. Trimming removed 4 bases from V and 1 base from J; junction bases left unmatched: 6. Germline V gene data show CDR1 as KGHSH and CDR2 as LQKENI. The CDR3 region has the DNA TGTGCCAGCTCACGGCACGGGACAGCGAACACTGAAGCTTTCTTT. This translates into CASSRHGTANTEAFF. The full variable domain, with the rest looked up from reference TRBV18 and TRBJ1-1, is NAGVMQNPRHLVRRRGQEARLRCSPMKGHSHVYWYRQLPEEGLKFMVYLQKENIIDESGMPKERFSAEFPKEGPSILRIQQVVRGDSAAYFCASSRHGTANTEAFFGQGTRLTVV.

The chain employs TRBV12-3 or TRBV12-4 and TRBJ1-1; a possible D gene is TRBD1 (6 bases). Trimming pared 8 bases from V and 11 bases from J, leaving 18 bases between. The CDR3 extends over 12 amino acids. The CDR3 region is CASSLLGARAFF. As DNA, the CDR3 is TGTGCCAGCTCCCTTTTGGGGGCTCGGGCTTTCTTT.

The chain links TRBV5-1 to TRBJ1-4; TRBD1 matches at 12 bases. CDR3 length: 17 amino acids. Germline loops: CDR1 SGHRS, CDR2 YFSETQ. Trimming took 4 bases from V and 4 from J; bases not matched to a gene: 8. CDR3 sequence reads: CASSGDRGPSVNEKLFF. CDR3 coding DNA: TGCGCCAGCAGCGGGGACAGGGGGCCCTCTGTTAATGAAAAACTGTTTTTT.

This clone was detected a few times. V is TRBV19 and J is TRBJ2-2; possibly TRBD1 for D (6 bases). V was trimmed by 8 bases and J by 2 bases, leaving 9 bases between them. This CDR3 has 13 amino acids. Per germline, CDR1 LNHDA and CDR2 SQIVND (reference sequence). CDR3 loop: CASGTPNTGELFF. The CDR3 DNA reads as TGTGCCAGTGGGACACCCAACACCGGGGAGCTGTTTTTT.